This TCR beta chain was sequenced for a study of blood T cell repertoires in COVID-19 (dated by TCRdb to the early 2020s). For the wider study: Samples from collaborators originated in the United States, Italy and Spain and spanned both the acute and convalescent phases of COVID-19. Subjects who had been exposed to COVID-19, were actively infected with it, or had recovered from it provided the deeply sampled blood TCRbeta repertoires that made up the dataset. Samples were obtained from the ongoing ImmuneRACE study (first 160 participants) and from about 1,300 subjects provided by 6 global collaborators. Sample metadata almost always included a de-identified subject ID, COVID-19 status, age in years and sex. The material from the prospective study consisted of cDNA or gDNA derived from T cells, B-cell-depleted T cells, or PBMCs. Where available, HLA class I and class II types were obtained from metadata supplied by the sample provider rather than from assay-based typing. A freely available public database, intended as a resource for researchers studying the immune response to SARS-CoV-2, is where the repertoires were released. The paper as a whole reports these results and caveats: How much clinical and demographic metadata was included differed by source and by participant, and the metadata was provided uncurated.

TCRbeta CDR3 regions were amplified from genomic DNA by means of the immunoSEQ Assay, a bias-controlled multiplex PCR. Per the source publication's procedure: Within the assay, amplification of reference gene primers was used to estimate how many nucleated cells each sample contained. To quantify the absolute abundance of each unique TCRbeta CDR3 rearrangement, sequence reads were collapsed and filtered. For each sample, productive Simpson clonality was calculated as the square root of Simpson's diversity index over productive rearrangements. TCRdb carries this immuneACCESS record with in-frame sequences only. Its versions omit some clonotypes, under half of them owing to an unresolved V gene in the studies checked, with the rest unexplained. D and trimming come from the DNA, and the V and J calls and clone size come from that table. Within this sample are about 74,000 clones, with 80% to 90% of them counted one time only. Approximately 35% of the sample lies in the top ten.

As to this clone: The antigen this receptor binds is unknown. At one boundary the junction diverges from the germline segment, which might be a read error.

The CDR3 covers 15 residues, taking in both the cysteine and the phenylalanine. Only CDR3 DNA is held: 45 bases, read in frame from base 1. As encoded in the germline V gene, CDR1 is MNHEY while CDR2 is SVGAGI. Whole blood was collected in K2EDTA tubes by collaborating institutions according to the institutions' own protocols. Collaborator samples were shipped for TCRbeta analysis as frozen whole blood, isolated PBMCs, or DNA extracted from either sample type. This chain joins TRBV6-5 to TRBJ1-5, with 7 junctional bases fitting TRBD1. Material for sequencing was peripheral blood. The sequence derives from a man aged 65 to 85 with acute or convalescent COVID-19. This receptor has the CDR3 CASSYSGDSNLPQHF. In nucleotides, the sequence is TGTGCCAGCAGTTACTCGGGGGACAGCAATCTGCCCCAGCATTTT.